The 20 T cell receptor beta chains reported below all come from one sample, sequenced in a study of Ad26.COV2.S vaccination and SARS-CoV-2 variants (dated by TCRdb to about 2021). In light of the paper, this sample's treatment or condition label describes: about 20 received Ad26.COV2.S at low or high dose, single or two shots; about 5 received placebo; per-sample allocation not given. For vaccine and placebo recipients, repertoires were sequenced using samples collected on day 63 after the first injection. Library preparation was by the immunoSEQ multiplex PCR assay. Sourced from immuneACCESS, this table was stored by TCRdb with only in-frame sequences that have V and J called. A share of the clones is absent; for the studies checked, an unresolved V gene accounts for under half, and the remainder has no known explanation. The sample profile shows roughly 300,000 clones; roughly 89% of them were found once. The leading ten clones occupy around 4.5% of the sample.

The sequencing used peripheral blood, collected in a trial of Ad26.COV2.S vaccine versus placebo. The source of these receptors is a person between 18 and 59 years old who received the Ad26.COV2.S COVID-19 vaccine or a placebo.

This chain links TRBV5-4 with TRBJ2-1, with 7 nucleotides matching TRBD1. V dropped 9 bases and J dropped 1; count of bases not matched to a gene: 7. The CDR3 length is 14 residues. CDR1 SGHNT and CDR2 YYREEE come from the germline V gene (reference sequence). The CDR3 coding sequence is TGTGCCACCTCCTACAGGGGATCCTACAATGAGCAGTTCTTC. Amino acids: CATSYRGSYNEQFF.

This clone was seen a handful of times. This chain connects TRBV18 to TRBJ2-1; tentative D call: TRBD2 (6 bases). CDR3 length: 17 amino acids. The V end was cut by 3 bases, the J end by 4 bases, with 19 bases between. Germline V gene data show CDR1 as KGHSH and CDR2 as LQKENI. CDR3 in amino acids: CASSPLAAGGGYNEQFF. CDR3 nucleotide sequence: TGTGCCAGCTCACCCCTGGCGGCAGGTGGGGGGTACAATGAGCAGTTCTTC.

The chain has TRBV4-1 and TRBJ2-7; D ambiguous. V gave up 3 bases and J gave up 4 bases, with 10 bases separating them. In germline, CDR1 is MGHRA, CDR2 YSYEKL. The CDR3 contains 13 residues. The CDR3 reads CASSQVMGYEQYF. In nucleotides, the CDR3 is TGCGCCAGCAGCCAGGTTATGGGGTACGAGCAGTACTTC.

The chain joins TRBV2 to TRBJ2-7; possibly TRBD1 for D (6 bases). The V end was cut by 3 bases, the J end by 1 base, with 10 bases between. This CDR3 spans 14 amino acids. Germline V gene lookup returns CDR1 SNHLY and CDR2 FYNNEI. CDR3 sequence: CASSEGRGSYEQYF. CDR3 DNA sequence: TGTGCCAGCAGTGAGGGTAGGGGGTCCTACGAGCAGTACTTC.

The rearrangement links TRBV6-6 to TRBJ2-7, with 7 bases aligning to TRBD1. The trim removed 2 bases at V and 5 bases at J, leaving 0 bases unmatched. The length of the CDR3 is 12 residues. The germline V gene encodes CDR1 MNHNY and CDR2 SVGAGI (reference sequence). The CDR3 spells CASSYDRDEQYF. CDR3 coding DNA: TGTGCCAGCAGTTACGACAGGGACGAGCAGTACTTC.

V is TRBV7-9 and J is TRBJ2-3, with D tentatively TRBD2 (6 bases). The length of the CDR3 is 13 residues. Germline V gene lookup returns CDR1 SEHNR and CDR2 FQNEAQ (reference sequence). The ends were cut back, 2 bases at V and 5 bases at J, with 8 bases in the middle. The CDR3 region has the DNA TGTGCCAGCAGCTTACGGCGGGAAGATACGCAGTATTTT. Translation: CASSLRREDTQYF. The variable domain in full, completed from reference TRBV7-9 and TRBJ2-3, reads DTGVSQNPRHKITKRGQNVTFRCDPISEHNRLYWYRQTLGQGPEFLTYFQNEAQLEKSRLLSDRFSAERPKGSFSTLEIQRTEQGDSAMYLCASSLRREDTQYFGPGTRLTVL.

In this sample, this clone turned up a few times. The chain combines TRBV2 with TRBJ1-5; D not resolved. The CDR3 extends over 14 amino acids. The germline CDR1 and CDR2 sequences are SNHLY and FYNNEI. The V gene lost 6 bases and the J gene lost 0 bases, with 9 bases spanning the gap. The CDR3: CASSFRYSNQPQHF. The CDR3 DNA sequence: TGTGCCAGCAGCTTCAGGTATAGCAATCAGCCCCAGCATTTT.

V is TRBV19 and J is TRBJ2-7; D is unresolved. CDR3 size: 12 residues. The germline CDR1 and CDR2 sequences are LNHDA and SQIVND (reference sequence). V was shortened by 3 bases and J by 7 bases, with 10 bases between the two germline ends. The CDR3 DNA is TGTGCCAGTAGTATGAATTCGGTTGAGCAGTACTTC. As protein: CASSMNSVEQYF.

The chain links TRBV5-1 to TRBJ2-5, with a tentative D call TRBD2 (5 bases). Germline CDR1 and CDR2: SGHRS and YFSETQ. This CDR3 contains 14 residues. Trimming took 1 base from V and 5 from J, leaving 12 bases between them. Written as DNA, the CDR3 is TGCGCCAGCAGCTTGTCCGGGGTCTGGGAGACCCAGTACTTC. It yields the protein CASSLSGVWETQYF.

The chain joins TRBV6-1 to TRBJ2-1; TRBD2 agrees at 14 bases. With 2 bases clipped from V and 3 bases from J, the junction kept 6 bases outside the gene matches. Per the germline V gene, CDR1 is MNHNS and CDR2 is SASEGT. The CDR3 is 18 residues long. The DNA of the CDR3 is TGTGCCAGCAGTGAAACGGGACTAGCGGGAGTCGTCTACAATGAGCAGTTCTTC. It is translated as CASSETGLAGVVYNEQFF.

The genes are TRBV19 and TRBJ2-7; D is undetermined. Per germline, CDR1 LNHDA and CDR2 SQIVND (reference sequence). V lost 5 bases, J lost 2 bases, and 13 bases lay in between. CDR3 length equals 14 residues. The DNA of the CDR3 is TGTGCCAGTAGTGATCGGGTGATCCCCTACGAGCAGTACTTC. It translates to CASSDRVIPYEQYF.

The chain couples TRBV4-2 to TRBJ2-5, with TRBD2 identical over 11 bases. There are 18 residues in the CDR3. Germline CDR1 reads LGHNA; CDR2 reads YNFKEQ. Germline trimming cut 4 bases from V and 5 bases from J; bases unmatched to any gene: 15. CDR3 residues: CASSLGTSGTPKGETQYF. CDR3 in DNA: TGTGCCAGCAGCCTAGGGACTAGCGGAACCCCGAAGGGGGAGACCCAGTACTTC.

The rearrangement links TRBV4-1 to TRBJ2-5; no clear D gene. Trimming removed 1 base from V and 5 bases from J, with 8 bases in between. In germline, CDR1 is MGHRA, CDR2 YSYEKL. This CDR3 has 13 amino acids. For the CDR3, the DNA is TGCGCCAGCAGCCAAGTTCTTCTGGAGACCCAGTACTTC. This encodes CASSQVLLETQYF.

This chain connects TRBV10-3 to TRBJ2-1; 9 positions agree with TRBD2. The V segment lost 3 bases and the J segment 0 bases; nucleotides outside the gene matches: 3. Germline values: CDR1 ENHRY, CDR2 SYGVKD. This CDR3 region has 16 residues. CDR3 bases: TGTGCCATCAGTGATTTTAGCGGGGGCTCCTACAATGAGCAGTTCTTC. Protein sequence: CAISDFSGGSYNEQFF.

Written as DNA, the CDR3 is TGTGCCAGCAGCTTGGAGGACGGGAATGAGCAGTTCTTC. Its protein product is CASSLEDGNEQFF. This chain joins TRBV7-9 and TRBJ2-1; tentatively, D is TRBD2 (5 bases). The germline V and J ends were trimmed by 3 bases and 7 bases, with 10 bases remaining between them. CDR1 is SEHNR, CDR2 FQNEAQ, per germline (reference sequence). CDR3 length: 13 residues.

This clone was detected a few times. The chain joins TRBV28 to TRBJ2-1; TRBD1 aligns across 8 bases. The V gene's germline CDR1 is MDHEN and CDR2 SYDVKM. V was pared by 3 bases and J by 6 bases, with 7 bases of the junction left unmatched. The CDR3 spans 15 residues. CDR3 loop: CASSLGQGAVNEQFF. The CDR3 nucleotides read TGTGCCAGCAGTTTGGGTCAGGGGGCCGTCAATGAGCAGTTCTTC.

V usage is TRBV11-3 and J usage is TRBJ2-1, with D hard to call. The CDR3 spans 13 residues. V lost 0 bases and J 11 bases, leaving 11 bases between the germline ends. CDR1 is SGHNT, CDR2 YENEEA, per germline. The CDR3 DNA reads TGTGCCAGCAGCTTAGATCATGGCCAGCAGCAGTTCTTC. Translated: CASSLDHGQQQFF.

The chain joins TRBV12-3 or TRBV12-4 to TRBJ2-7; D is ambiguous. The CDR3 spans 13 residues. V lost 3 bases and J lost 6, with 12 bases in between. In nucleotides, the CDR3 is TGTGCCAGCAGTTTGAAGGTGTCGTTCGAGCAGTACTTC. Its translation is CASSLKVSFEQYF.

V usage is TRBV5-6 and J usage is TRBJ2-6, with 7 bases matching TRBD2. J was trimmed by 4 bases and V by 1 base; bases with no gene match: 11. Germline values: CDR1 SGHDT, CDR2 YYEEEE. CDR3 length: 18 residues. This chain's CDR3 is CASSLRGRAVSGANVLTF. The DNA for the CDR3 is TGTGCCAGCAGCTTGCGAGGGAGGGCCGTAAGCGGGGCCAACGTCCTGACTTTC. The full variable domain, with the rest looked up from reference TRBV5-6 and TRBJ2-6, is DAGVTQSPTHLIKTRGQQVTLRCSPKSGHDTVSWYQQALGQGPQFIFQYYEEEERQRGNFPDRFSGHQFPNYSSELNVNALLLGDSALYLCASSLRGRAVSGANVLTFGAGSRLTVL.

V and J are TRBV6-1 and TRBJ2-3; the match to TRBD2 covers 10 bases. This CDR3 is 16 amino acids long. The germline V gene has CDR1 MNHNS and CDR2 SASEGT. V lost 4 bases, J lost 2 bases, and 6 bases stayed unmatched. CDR3 bases: TGTGCCAGCAGTGCCCAACTAGCGGGGACCACAGATACGCAGTATTTT. It codes for CASSAQLAGTTDTQYF.